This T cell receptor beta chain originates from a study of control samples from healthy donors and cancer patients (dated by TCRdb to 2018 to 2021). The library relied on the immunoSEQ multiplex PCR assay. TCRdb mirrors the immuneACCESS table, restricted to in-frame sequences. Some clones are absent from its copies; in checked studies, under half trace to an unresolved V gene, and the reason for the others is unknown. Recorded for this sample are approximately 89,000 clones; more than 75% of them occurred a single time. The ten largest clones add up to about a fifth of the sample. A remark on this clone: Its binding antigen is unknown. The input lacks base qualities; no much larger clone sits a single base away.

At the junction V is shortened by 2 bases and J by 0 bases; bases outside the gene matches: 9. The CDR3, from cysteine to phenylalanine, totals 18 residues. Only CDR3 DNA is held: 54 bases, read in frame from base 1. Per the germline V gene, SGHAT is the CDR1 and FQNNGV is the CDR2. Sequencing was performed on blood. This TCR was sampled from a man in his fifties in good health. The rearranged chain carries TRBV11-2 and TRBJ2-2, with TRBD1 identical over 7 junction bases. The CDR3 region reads CASSLPYRDSPNTGELFF. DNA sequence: TGTGCCAGCAGCTTACCGTACAGGGACAGTCCGAACACCGGGGAGCTGTTTTTT.